This passage covers 19 T cell receptor beta chains from one sample sequenced in a study of post-analysis software for immune sequencing data. Whole-study findings and limits: Controls showed lower frequencies than patients for a few TRBV segments, and TRBV5-6, TRBV5-1 and TRBV20-1 were among these.

Sequencing libraries made from TCR beta cDNA carried unique molecular identifiers. MiXCR was run by TCRdb on the PCR reads, yielding one entry per CDR3 protein. The sample lists about 820,000 distinct CDR3 sequences, 53% seen once, with approximately 4.4% in the top ten. These receptors' antigens are unknown. The sequenced sample consisted of blood. All receptors derive from a girl between 5 and 17 years old with multiple sclerosis.

The chain uses TRBV7-9 and TRBJ2-5, with 8 bases that match TRBD1. The CDR3 sequence is 15 residues long. V trimming: 4 bases; J trimming: 2 bases; junction bases outside the gene matches: 6. Germline values: CDR1 SEHNR, CDR2 FQNEAQ (reference sequence). CDR3 sequence reads: CASSSTGVFQETQYF. Here the CDR3 DNA reads TGTGCCAGCAGCTCGACAGGGGTTTTTCAAGAGACCCAGTACTTC.

This clonotype was observed a handful of times. The chain is built from TRBV5-1 and TRBJ1-1; possibly TRBD1 for D (6 bases). The CDR3 has 15 amino acids. CDR1 SGHRS and CDR2 YFSETQ come from the germline V gene. V was trimmed by 0 bases and J by 4 bases, leaving 13 bases between them. The CDR3 loop reads CASSLAGGRATEAFF. DNA for the CDR3: TGCGCCAGCAGCTTGGCCGGGGGGCGGGCCACTGAAGCTTTCTTT.

The genes are TRBV12-3 or TRBV12-4 and TRBJ1-2; D is uncertain. V lost 6 bases to trimming and J lost 3 bases, with 8 bases between them. This CDR3 spans 12 amino acids. The CDR3 region has the DNA TGTGCCAGCAGAGTCGGGGACTATGGCTACACCTTC. It encodes CASRVGDYGYTF.

This clonotype has more than one count but fewer than ten. The chain has TRBV27 and TRBJ2-7; the match to TRBD1 covers 7 bases. Germline V gene sequence: CDR1 MNHEY, CDR2 SMNVEV (reference sequence). Trimming took 5 bases from V and 0 from J; bases not matched to a gene: 10. The length of the CDR3 is 16 residues. CDR3 sequence: CASSPTLTGASYEQYF. The CDR3 bases are TGTGCCAGCAGTCCAACGTTAACAGGGGCCTCCTACGAGCAGTACTTC.

In regard to this clonotype: Relative to the germline gene, one junction end is altered; a read error may explain this. The rearrangement links TRBV30 to TRBJ2-5; 7 bases align to TRBD2. Germline V gene data show CDR1 as GTSNPN and CDR2 as SVGIG (reference sequence). CDR3 length equals 13 residues. The CDR3 loop reads CAWSYGLDNEQYF. DNA of the CDR3: TGCGCCTGGAGTTATGGACTAGACAATGAGCAGTACTTC. Full variable domain (missing parts from reference TRBV30 and TRBJ2-5): SQTIHQWPATLVQPVGSPLSLECTVEGTSNPNLYWYRQAAGRGLQLLFYSVGIGQISSEVPQNLSASRPQDRQFILSSKKLLLSDSGFYLCAWSYGLDNEQYFGPGTRLLVL.

The V call is TRBV12-3 or TRBV12-4, the J call TRBJ2-7; unclear D gene. Trimming took 4 bases from V and 3 from J, leaving 13 bases between them. The CDR3 sequence is 14 residues long. Here the CDR3 DNA reads TGTGCCAGCAGTTCCGCCCAGGAGAGCTACGAGCAGTACTTC. Encoded protein: CASSSAQESYEQYF.

The sample holds a few counts of this clonotype. The chain has TRBV20-1 and TRBJ1-2; D is possibly TRBD1 (6 bases). V lost 3 bases to trimming and J lost 8 bases, with 19 bases between them. The CDR3 runs 14 residues. CDR1 DFQATT and CDR2 SNEGSKA come from the germline V gene (reference sequence). CDR3 nucleotide sequence: TGCAGTGCTAGGGGCCCGATGGGGGCGAAGGGCTACACCTTC. This encodes CSARGPMGAKGYTF.

The chain combines TRBV12-3 or TRBV12-4 with TRBJ2-7; D unresolved. V lost 6 bases to trimming and J lost 3 bases, with 12 bases between them. The CDR3 is 13 amino acids. The CDR3 sequence is CASSQSYDYEQYF. Here the CDR3 DNA reads TGTGCCAGCAGCCAAAGCTATGACTACGAGCAGTACTTC.

This clonotype was seen only once. The chain links TRBV12-3 or TRBV12-4 to TRBJ2-3; D is possibly TRBD2 (7 bases). The CDR3 runs 13 residues. V lost 1 base and J 8 bases, leaving 10 bases between the germline ends. The CDR3 DNA follows: TGTGCCAGCAGTTTAGTCCGGGGGGCTACGCAGTATTTT. This encodes CASSLVRGATQYF.

This sequence joins TRBV6-5 and TRBJ2-4; 12 bases fit TRBD1. From germline, CDR1 is MNHEY and CDR2 SVGAGI. Trimming took 0 bases from V and 9 from J; bases not matched to a gene: 12. The CDR3 extends over 18 amino acids. The CDR3 DNA follows: TGTGCCAGCAGTTACTCTATTAACGTCGGGACAGGGGGCGGCATTCAGTACTTC. This encodes CASSYSINVGTGGGIQYF.

This clonotype was detected only a few times. The J gene is TRBJ2-1, the V gene TRBV20-1, with unresolved D. Trimming cost V 7 bases and J 0 bases, with 7 bases left between them. CDR3 length equals 12 residues. The germline CDR1 and CDR2 sequences are DFQATT and SNEGSKA (reference sequence). CDR3 residues: CSGKVSYNEQFF. The CDR3, as DNA: TGCAGTGGAAAGGTCTCCTACAATGAGCAGTTCTTC.

The table lists this clonotype with a few counts. The chain combines TRBV5-4 with TRBJ2-7, with a possible D match to TRBD2 (6 bases). Trimming removed 3 bases at V and 0 bases at J, with 19 bases between. The CDR3 length is 17 residues. CDR1 and CDR2 (germline): SGHNT, YYREEE (reference sequence). CDR3 amino acids: CASSWNPGLRSSYEQYF. Here the CDR3 DNA reads TGTGCCAGCAGCTGGAATCCGGGACTTAGGAGCTCCTACGAGCAGTACTTC. Variable domain in full (rest from reference TRBV5-4 and TRBJ2-7): ETGVTQSPTHLIKTRGQQVTLRCSSQSGHNTVSWYQQALGQGPQFIFQYYREEENGRGNFPPRFSGLQFPNYSSELNVNALELDDSALYLCASSWNPGLRSSYEQYFGPGTRLTVT.

CDR3 region: CSARSQQYF. Here the CDR3 DNA reads TGCAGTGCTAGAAGTCAGCAGTACTTC. The chain carries TRBV20-1 and TRBJ2-7, with D unresolved. Germline V gene sequence: CDR1 DFQATT, CDR2 SNEGSKA (reference sequence). The V end lost 2 bases, the J end lost 8 bases, and 4 bases lay between the germline ends. The CDR3 totals 9 residues.

The chain joins TRBV13 to TRBJ1-1; the D gene is possibly TRBD1 (5 bases). CDR3 length equals 11 residues. The V gene's germline CDR1 is PRHDT and CDR2 FYEKMQ (reference sequence). The germline V and J ends were trimmed by 6 bases and 8 bases, with 10 bases remaining between them. The CDR3 DNA is TGTGCCAGCAGTACGGGGGTAGAAGCTTTCTTT. Its translation: CASSTGVEAFF.

The chain employs TRBV6-5 and TRBJ2-3; no clear D. Trimming stripped 7 bases from V and 0 bases from J, with 8 bases between. The CDR3 has 13 amino acids. Germline CDR1 is MNHEY and CDR2 is SVGAGI. The CDR3 nucleotides read TGTGCCAGCATGAGTCCTAGCACAGATACGCAGTATTTT. This gives the protein CASMSPSTDTQYF.

The chain recombines TRBV9 with TRBJ2-1, with D possibly being TRBD2 (6 bases). The CDR3 has 16 residues. V was cut by 0 bases and J by 0 bases, with 10 bases left in between. Germline V CDR1 and CDR2: SGDLS, YYNGEE. In DNA form, the CDR3 reads TGTGCCAGCAGCGTAGTCCACGGGAGCTCCTACAATGAGCAGTTCTTC. This sequence encodes CASSVVHGSSYNEQFF.

This clonotype was counted only a few times. The chain combines TRBV12-3 or TRBV12-4 with TRBJ1-5; D is uncertain. V lost 6 bases, J lost 0 bases, and 18 bases lay in between. CDR3 length: 17 residues. CDR3: CASSPNGGWLSNQPQHF. The CDR3, as DNA: TGTGCCAGCAGCCCCAACGGAGGATGGCTTAGCAATCAGCCCCAGCATTTT.

This chain links TRBV12-3 or TRBV12-4 with TRBJ2-7; D is uncertain. This CDR3 region has 11 residues. V lost 8 bases and J lost 5, with 10 bases in between. This CDR3 reads CASQFRNEQYF. CDR3 DNA sequence: TGTGCCAGCCAGTTTAGGAACGAGCAGTACTTC.

The genes are TRBV7-9 and TRBJ2-7; a possible D gene is TRBD2 (7 bases). The CDR3 length is 14 residues. The germline V gene encodes CDR1 SEHNR and CDR2 FQNEAQ (reference sequence). Deletions cut 5 bases from V and 2 bases from J, with 13 bases between. As DNA, the CDR3 is TGTGCCAGCAGCGCCGGGGGGCGAACCTACGAGCAGTACTTC. It translates to CASSAGGRTYEQYF.